This T cell receptor beta chain was recorded in a study of radiation and T cells in renal cell carcinoma. As for the study in general: Nephrectomy followed 15 Gy stereotactic body radiation by 4 weeks. Points from the study as a whole: Without pretreatment biopsies, baseline tumor clonotype presence was undetermined. Top tumor clonotypes rose in blood 2 weeks post-radiation, then contracted.

This sample's time point: blood 2 weeks post-SBRT. Treatment here: 15 Gy SBRT to primary tumor, nephrectomy 4 weeks later. Radiation-treated patients gave blood at baseline, week 2 and week 4. Clones were read by immunoSEQ multiplex PCR, and TCRdb kept only the in-frame ones, dropping some. The profile covers around 75,000 clones, with about 81% appearing a single time and roughly 6% taken by the ten largest. This clone was recorded once. Its antigen is not known. The CDR3 extends over 14 amino acids. The V segment lost 7 bases and the J segment 9 bases; nucleotides outside the gene matches: 11. Germline values: CDR1 MNHNS, CDR2 SASEGT.

Sequencing used blood, obtained from a patient whose treatment included radiotherapy and nephrectomy. This chain links TRBV6-1 with TRBJ2-1, with 8 bases that match TRBD1. This clonotype was sampled from a man in his 60s with renal cell carcinoma. CDR3 protein: CASTWGQVRSEQFF. CDR3 DNA sequence: TGTGCCAGCACTTGGGGACAGGTGAGGAGTGAGCAGTTCTTC.